The 20 T cell receptor beta chains below come from one sample, sequenced in a study of TIL therapy for anti-PD-1-resistant metastatic lung cancer. The time point is: pre-treatment sample, taken before nivolumab and TIL therapy. This was the immunoSEQ v3 assay. Clones were sequenced by immunoSEQ multiplex PCR, and TCRdb holds only the in-frame ones, with some missing. The repertoire consists of 52,000 or so clones, with roughly four fifths occurring once and the leading ten covering about 2.7%. This sample comprised blood, obtained at baseline. These receptors all stem from a person aged 25-85 years with non-small cell lung cancer.

This chain uses TRBV4-3 with TRBJ1-1; the D gene is possibly TRBD1 (5 bases). The V gene lost 4 bases and the J gene lost 1 base, with 13 bases spanning the gap. CDR3 length: 15 residues. The germline gives CDR1 LGHNA, CDR2 YSLEER. The CDR3 loop is CASSRRDAANTEAFF. The DNA of the CDR3 is TGCGCCAGCAGCCGTCGGGACGCAGCGAACACTGAAGCTTTCTTT.

J is TRBJ2-1 and V is TRBV6-6; TRBD1 might be the D (5 bases). The CDR3 runs 12 residues. V shed 5 bases and J shed 7 bases, with 9 bases lying between them. Germline V CDR1 and CDR2: MNHNY, SVGAGI (reference sequence). The CDR3 here is CASSAQGNEQFF. The CDR3 DNA reads as TGTGCCAGCAGTGCGCAGGGAAATGAGCAGTTCTTC.

This CDR3 is CASSFRAGGQTDTQYF. CDR3 DNA sequence: TGTGCCAGCTCATTCAGAGCGGGGGGGCAAACAGATACGCAGTATTTT. The V gene is TRBV18, the J gene TRBJ2-3; the match to TRBD2 covers 10 bases. The CDR3 extends over 16 amino acids. With 5 bases clipped from V and 3 bases from J, the junction kept 8 bases outside the gene matches. Germline values: CDR1 KGHSH, CDR2 LQKENI.

The chain links TRBV7-2 to TRBJ1-2, with a tentative D call TRBD1 (6 bases). Trimming took off 1 base at V and 7 bases at J, with 10 bases between the two ends. Germline V gene sequence: CDR1 SGHTA, CDR2 FQGNSA. This CDR3 spans 13 amino acids. Here the CDR3 reads CASSLEAGAGYTF. The CDR3 coding sequence is TGTGCCAGCAGCTTAGAGGCAGGGGCTGGCTACACCTTC.

The chain couples TRBV14 to TRBJ2-7; 15 bases are shared with TRBD2. The trim removed 6 bases at V and 6 bases at J, leaving 6 bases unmatched. Germline V lookup: CDR1 SGHDN, CDR2 FVKESK. CDR3 length: 15 amino acids. The CDR3 loop is CASSRTSGGASEQYF. In DNA, the CDR3 is TGTGCCAGCAGTCGGACTAGCGGGGGGGCCTCCGAGCAGTACTTC. The complete variable domain, with remaining parts taken from reference TRBV14 and TRBJ2-7, reads EAGVTQFPSHSVIEKGQTVTLRCDPISGHDNLYWYRRVMGKEIKFLLHFVKESKQDESGMPNNRFLAERTGGTYSTLKVQPAELEDSGVYFCASSRTSGGASEQYFGPGTRLTVT.

The gene calls are TRBV11-1 and TRBJ2-7, with D possibly matching TRBD1 (6 bases). The ends were cut back, 1 base at V and 7 bases at J, with 11 bases in the middle. Germline CDR1 and CDR2: SGHAT and FQDESV (reference sequence). This CDR3 is built from 13 residues. DNA for the CDR3: TGTGCCAGCAGCTTAGACAGGGCGGGTGAGCAGTACTTC. It encodes CASSLDRAGEQYF.

The rearrangement joins TRBV27 to TRBJ2-1, with TRBD1 as a possible D gene (6 bases). The V gene's germline CDR1 is MNHEY and CDR2 SMNVEV (reference sequence). The CDR3 runs to 15 residues. The ends were cut back, 5 bases at V and 4 bases at J, with 15 bases in the middle. CDR3 nucleotides: TGTGCCAGCAGTGCCCCCGGGACACCTTACAATGAGCAGTTCTTC. Its protein product is CASSAPGTPYNEQFF.

Only a few counts were recorded for this clone. The J gene is TRBJ1-1, the V gene TRBV5-4, with D tentatively TRBD1 (5 bases). The CDR3 loop spans 14 amino acids. V lost 5 bases to trimming and J lost 1 base, with 12 bases between them. Per germline, CDR1 SGHNT and CDR2 YYREEE (reference sequence). CDR3 nucleotides: TGTGCCAGCAGGATGGACACCCAGAACACTGAAGCTTTCTTT. It is translated as CASRMDTQNTEAFF.

The V call is TRBV5-4, the J call TRBJ1-2, with 9 positions matching TRBD1. CDR1 SGHNT and CDR2 YYREEE come from the germline V gene (reference sequence). The length of the CDR3 is 14 residues. With 2 bases clipped from V and 5 bases from J, the junction kept 4 bases outside the gene matches. This chain's CDR3 is CASSLQGARYGYTF. The CDR3 DNA is TGTGCCAGCAGCTTACAGGGGGCAAGATATGGCTACACCTTC.

The chain carries TRBV6-2 or TRBV6-3 and TRBJ2-1, with TRBD2 as a possible D gene (7 bases). This CDR3 region has 14 residues. V lost 5 bases and J 7 bases, leaving 15 bases between the germline ends. Looked up from germline, CDR1 is MNHEY and CDR2 is SVGEGT. The chain's CDR3 is CASSGGGMRNEQFF. The CDR3, as DNA: TGTGCCAGCAGTGGGGGGGGCATGAGGAATGAGCAGTTCTTC.

This clone was observed at least ten times. The V gene is TRBV5-1, the J gene TRBJ1-1; D uncertain. CDR3 size: 17 residues. Trimming removed 1 base at V and 2 bases at J, with 18 bases between. CDR1 and CDR2 from the germline V gene are SGHRS and YFSETQ. The CDR3 DNA sequence: TGCGCCAGCAGCTTGCCCCCCCGCAGGCCAAAAAACACTGAAGCTTTCTTT. Amino acids: CASSLPPRRPKNTEAFF.

This clone came up a few times. The chain employs TRBV11-2 and TRBJ2-5; D not certain. V was clipped by 1 base and J by 5 bases, with 8 bases between them. The germline V gene has CDR1 SGHAT and CDR2 FQNNGV. The length of the CDR3 is 13 residues. For the CDR3, the DNA is TGTGCCAGCAGCTTAGGCCCCGGGGAGACCCAGTACTTC. Translated, it gives CASSLGPGETQYF.

The V and J genes are TRBV4-3 and TRBJ2-3, with TRBD2 matching over 13 bases. V was pared by 0 bases and J by 7 bases, with 7 bases of the junction left unmatched. This CDR3 comprises 17 residues. Germline V gene lookup returns CDR1 LGHNA and CDR2 YSLEER. The CDR3 DNA reads as TGCGCCAGCAGCCAAGAATTGACTAGCGGGGGGTTAAATACGCAGTATTTT. This gives the protein CASSQELTSGGLNTQYF.

This chain uses TRBV7-9 with TRBJ1-6; D remains unclear. This CDR3 has 9 amino acids. V was shortened by 3 bases and J by 13 bases, with 1 base between the two germline ends. CDR1 SEHNR and CDR2 FQNEAQ come from the germline V gene (reference sequence). For the CDR3, the DNA is TGTGCCAGCAGCTTTCCCCTCCACTTT. Amino acid sequence: CASSFPLHF. Supplemented by reference TRBV7-9 and TRBJ1-6, the full variable domain reads DTGVSQNPRHKITKRGQNVTFRCDPISEHNRLYWYRQTLGQGPEFLTYFQNEAQLEKSRLLSDRFSAERPKGSFSTLEIQRTEQGDSAMYLCASSFPLHFGNGTRLTVT.

This clone was observed once. The CDR3 spells CASSVAISGGAYTGELFF. The CDR3 DNA reads TGTGCCAGCAGCGTAGCGATTAGCGGGGGGGCTTACACCGGGGAGCTGTTTTTT. The chain recombines TRBV9 with TRBJ2-2; 11 bases are a match to TRBD2. The CDR3 is 18 residues long. V lost 0 bases, J lost 3 bases, and 7 bases stayed unmatched. Germline V lookup: CDR1 SGDLS, CDR2 YYNGEE.

The rearrangement links TRBV18 to TRBJ2-7, with D hard to call. CDR1 is KGHSH, CDR2 LQKENI, per germline. The CDR3 extends over 12 amino acids. The ends were cut back, 2 bases at V and 9 bases at J, with 11 bases in the middle. CDR3 nucleotides: TGTGCCAGCTCACCATACTCCGGCGGGCAGTACTTC. It codes for CASSPYSGGQYF.

This clone is termed medium-sized. The V call is TRBV6-2 or TRBV6-3, the J call TRBJ2-3; D unclear. V lost 1 base, J lost 2 bases, and 7 bases lay in between. CDR1 MNHEY and CDR2 SVGEGT come from the germline V gene. The CDR3 loop spans 14 amino acids. This chain's CDR3 is CASSYWPATDTQYF. CDR3 coding DNA: TGTGCCAGCAGTTACTGGCCAGCCACAGATACGCAGTATTTT.

This chain connects TRBV4-1 to TRBJ1-1; D is ambiguous. V lost 3 bases, J lost 1 base, and 9 bases lay in between. Germline lookup yields CDR1 MGHRA and CDR2 YSYEKL. The length of the CDR3 is 14 residues. CDR3 nucleotide sequence: TGCGCCAGCAGCCACGAAACAAAGAACACTGAAGCTTTCTTT. This translates into CASSHETKNTEAFF.

This chain connects TRBV4-1 to TRBJ1-2; D gene unclear. V was shortened by 0 bases and J by 13 bases, with 18 bases between the two germline ends. Germline CDR1 and CDR2: MGHRA and YSYEKL. This CDR3 has 14 residues. CDR3 in DNA: TGCGCCAGCAGCCAAGAGTATACGGAGGGTATCGGCACCTTC. Its translation: CASSQEYTEGIGTF.

The chain's CDR3 is CASGTGRELFF. For the CDR3, the DNA is TGCGCCAGCGGTACAGGGCGCGAACTGTTTTTT. The V gene is TRBV4-3, the J gene TRBJ1-4; D may be TRBD1 (6 bases). Germline CDR1 reads LGHNA; CDR2 reads YSLEER. The V end lost 8 bases, the J end lost 12 bases, and 13 bases lay between the germline ends. The CDR3 consists of 11 residues.